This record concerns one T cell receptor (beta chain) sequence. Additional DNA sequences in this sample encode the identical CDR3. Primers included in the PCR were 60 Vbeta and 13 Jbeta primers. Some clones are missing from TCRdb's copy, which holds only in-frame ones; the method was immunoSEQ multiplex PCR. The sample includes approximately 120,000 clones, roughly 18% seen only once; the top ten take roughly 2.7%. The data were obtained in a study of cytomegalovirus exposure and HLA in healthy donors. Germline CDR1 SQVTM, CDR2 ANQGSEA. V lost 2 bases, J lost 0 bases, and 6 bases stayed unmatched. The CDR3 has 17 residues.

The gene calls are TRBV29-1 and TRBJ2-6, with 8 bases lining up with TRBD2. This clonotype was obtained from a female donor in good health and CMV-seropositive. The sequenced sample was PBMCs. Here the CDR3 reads CSVELAGASSGANVLTF. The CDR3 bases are TGCAGCGTTGAACTAGCGGGCGCCTCCTCTGGGGCCAACGTCCTGACTTTC.